These T cell receptor beta chains were read from a single sample in a study of blood T cell repertoires in COVID-19. Sequencing was performed with immunoSEQ multiplex PCR; in TCRdb, only in-frame clones are kept and a portion is missing. Of 200,000 to 250,000 clones listed, approximately 80% are singletons. Input material: PBMCs or T cells enriched from blood (not recorded which). The receptor set was obtained from a man aged 55 to 70 who had recovered from COVID-19. The CDR3 runs from the conserved cysteine through the conserved F or W. The D gene is left open where the match is weak. Not every row has a clone size; where given, it reads once, few, many or a size class.

d_call cdr3_length j_call v_call clone_size cdr3_nt cdr3_aa
. 15 TRBJ1-2 TRBV24-1 . TGTGCCACCAGTGATTTGTACTGGGGCGCGTATGGCTACACCTTC CATSDLYWGAYGYTF
. 14 TRBJ2-7 TRBV6-5 . TGTGCCAGCGCTCCGGGGGACCGAACCTACGAGCAGTACTTC CASAPGDRTYEQYF
TRBD1 16 TRBJ1-1 TRBV5-1 . TGCGCCAGCAGCTCACACGGGGGACAGGGCAACACTGAAGCTTTCTTT CASSSHGGQGNTEAFF
TRBD1 13 TRBJ2-5 TRBV5-4 once TGTGCCAGCAGCTTCCAGGGGGAAGAGACCCAGTACTTC CASSFQGEETQYF
. 17 TRBJ2-6 TRBV21-1 . TGTGCCAGCAGCAAAAGGGATAGGGGCTCTGGGGCCAACGTCCTGACTTTC CASSKRDRGSGANVLTF
. 13 TRBJ1-2 TRBV6-5 . TGTGCCAGCAGTTACGAAGGGGATAGAGGCTACACCTTC CASSYEGDRGYTF
. 13 TRBJ1-2 TRBV2 . TGTGCCAGCAGTCAGGGGCTGGTCTATGGCTACACCTTC CASSQGLVYGYTF
TRBD1 15 TRBJ1-6 TRBV11-2 . TGTGCCAGCAGCTTGGGACAGGGGAGGAATTCACCCCTCCACTTT CASSLGQGRNSPLHF
. 14 TRBJ2-5 TRBV5-1 once TGCGCCAGCAGCTTGGTCGAGGCGGCAGCGACCCAGTACTTC CASSLVEAAATQYF
. 15 TRBJ2-1 TRBV25-1 . TGTGCCAGCAGTGCACGGGGGGCCGGCTACAATGAGCAGTTCTTC CASSARGAGYNEQFF
TRBD2 15 TRBJ2-5 TRBV5-4 . TGTGCCAGCAGCTTGGGGGCGGGGGGAGAAGAGACCCAGTACTTC CASSLGAGGEETQYF
TRBD1 16 TRBJ1-6 TRBV19 . TGTGCCAGTAGTCCCAAGGCGGGACAGGGGTTCTCACCCCTCCACTTT CASSPKAGQGFSPLHF
. 16 TRBJ2-1 TRBV11-3 . TGTGCCAGCAGCTTAAGTCCCGGACAGACCTACAATGAGCAGTTCTTC CASSLSPGQTYNEQFF
. 14 TRBJ2-3 TRBV7-9 . TGTGCCAGCAGCTTAGGGCAGGGTGTAGATACGCAGTATTTT CASSLGQGVDTQYF
TRBD1 16 TRBJ1-1 TRBV3-1/TRBV3-2 . TGTGCCAGCAGCCAAGATCGGGGGACAGTGAACACTGAAGCTTTCTTT CASSQDRGTVNTEAFF
. 11 TRBJ1-1 TRBV5-8 . TGTGCCAGCAGCTTGGTCCGGGGGGCTTTCTTT CASSLVRGAFF
. 16 TRBJ2-3 TRBV30 . TGTGCCTGGTCCCGGGCTACGGGGGTTGAGATGGATACGCAGTATTTT CAWSRATGVEMDTQYF
TRBD1 18 TRBJ2-1 TRBV7-6 once TGTGCCAGCAGCTCAGAGCGACAGGGCTGGGCGTCGAGGAATGAGCAGTTCTTC CASSSERQGWASRNEQFF
. 12 TRBJ2-1 TRBV7-2 . TGTGCCAGCAGAACAGGTAGGGCTGAGCAGTTCTTC CASRTGRAEQFF
TRBD1 17 TRBJ2-7 TRBV5-1 . TGCGCCAGCAGCTTGGACTCTGACAGGGGGGATGGGGACGAGCAGTACTTC CASSLDSDRGDGDEQYF
. 13 TRBJ1-5 TRBV7-2 . TGTGCCAGCAGCTTGCGGGACGGTCAGCCCCAGCATTTT CASSLRDGQPQHF
. 13 TRBJ1-3 TRBV19 . TGTGCCAGCACCGCAGACTCTGGAAACACCATATATTTT CASTADSGNTIYF
TRBD1 15 TRBJ1-6 TRBV9 . TGTGCCAGCAGCGTAGGAAAAGGGGGCACAGCACCCCTCCACTTT CASSVGKGGTAPLHF
TRBD2 15 TRBJ2-1 TRBV10-1 . TGCGCCAGCAGTGGTAGCGGGGGCCCTTACAATGAGCAGTTCTTC CASSGSGGPYNEQFF
TRBD2 13 TRBJ2-3 TRBV3-1/TRBV3-2 . TGTGCCAGTTCGGGACTAGCTGGGGATACGCAGTATTTT CASSGLAGDTQYF
TRBD1 15 TRBJ1-1 TRBV6-5 . TGTGCCAGCAGTCGAGATCGGGACAGTGGCACTGAAGCTTTCTTT CASSRDRDSGTEAFF
TRBD1 16 TRBJ1-6 TRBV23-1 . TGCGCCAGCACCATCCTACAGGGGGCTATTCTATCACCCCTCCACTTT CASTILQGAILSPLHF
TRBD2 15 TRBJ2-1 TRBV7-2 . TGTGCCAGCAGCTCCGCCGGGACTAGCGGGTATGAGCAGTTCTTC CASSSAGTSGYEQFF
. 13 TRBJ1-1 TRBV11-3 . TGTGCCAGCAGCTTAGTTCAGGCCACTGAAGCTTTCTTT CASSLVQATEAFF
. 13 TRBJ1-1 TRBV7-9 . TGTGCCAGCAGCCCGGGACAGAACACTGAAGCTTTCTTT CASSPGQNTEAFF
. 17 TRBJ2-5 TRBV7-9 . TGTGCCAGCAGCCCTGGACAGATCAAACATAACCAAGAGACCCAGTACTTC CASSPGQIKHNQETQYF
TRBD2 16 TRBJ2-1 TRBV11-3 . TGTGCCAGCAGCGCCGGGACTAGCGGTCTGAACAATGAGCAGTTCTTC CASSAGTSGLNNEQFF
TRBD1 15 TRBJ1-6 TRBV5-5 . TGTGCCAGCAACCCCCTCCAGGGGGGCAATTCACCCCTCCACTTT CASNPLQGGNSPLHF
. 16 TRBJ1-6 TRBV9 . TGTGCCAGCAGCGTAGGCCCGAGCTCCTATAATTCACCCCTCCACTTT CASSVGPSSYNSPLHF
. 16 TRBJ2-3 TRBV9 . TGTGCCAGCAGCGTAGGGCCAGGGGATGTCACAGATACGCAGTATTTT CASSVGPGDVTDTQYF
. 13 TRBJ1-1 TRBV2 once TGTGCCAGCGGGGAGGGGTTCGTGGCAGAAGCTTTCTTT CASGEGFVAEAFF
TRBD1 15 TRBJ2-7 TRBV5-4 . TGTGCCAGCAGCGGAGGAGGGACAGGGGCTCGCGAGCAGTACTTC CASSGGGTGAREQYF
TRBD1 15 TRBJ2-1 TRBV10-3 once TGTGCCATCACAGGTCGTGGGACAGGGGGCAGTGAGCAGTTCTTC CAITGRGTGGSEQFF
TRBD1 16 TRBJ2-2 TRBV23-1 few TGCGCCAGCAGTCAACCGGGACAGGGGAACACCGGGGAGCTGTTTTTT CASSQPGQGNTGELFF
TRBD1 12 TRBJ2-1 TRBV2 few TGTGCCAGCAGGGAACAGGGGAATGAGCAGTTCTTC CASREQGNEQFF
. 15 TRBJ2-7 TRBV7-9 . TGTGCCAGCAGCTCCGGGACAAGAGATACCTACGAGCAGTACTTC CASSSGTRDTYEQYF
. 14 TRBJ1-4 TRBV7-9 . TGTGCCAGCAGCTATACGACCCAGGGGGAAAAACTGTTTTTT CASSYTTQGEKLFF
. 11 TRBJ2-5 TRBV19 . TGTGCCAGCCGGGTGGGAGAGACCCAGTACTTC CASRVGETQYF
. 12 TRBJ2-7 TRBV5-6 . TGTGCCAGCAGTCAATCCAGGTACGAGCAGTACTTC CASSQSRYEQYF
TRBD2 14 TRBJ2-3 TRBV6-6 . TGTGCCAGTGAGTCTAGCGGGGGGTCAGATACGCAGTATTTT CASESSGGSDTQYF
. 14 TRBJ1-1 TRBV19 once TGTGCCAGTAGTATGGCGGGGGGCAGAACTGAAGCTTTCTTT CASSMAGGRTEAFF
. 14 TRBJ2-5 TRBV5-1 . TGCGCCAGTGAACCGGGACAAATACAAGAGACCCAGTACTTC CASEPGQIQETQYF
. 14 TRBJ1-4 TRBV7-9 . TGTGCCAGCAGCTTAAGAGAGGGAAATGAAAAACTGTTTTTT CASSLREGNEKLFF
. 13 TRBJ1-3 TRBV12-3/TRBV12-4 . TGTGCCAGCAGAGCCTCCTCTGGAAACACCATATATTTT CASRASSGNTIYF
TRBD2 13 TRBJ2-7 TRBV28 . TGTGCCAGCAGGGCTAGCGGGGGCTACGAGCAGTACTTC CASRASGGYEQYF